The 17 T cell receptor beta chains below come from one sample, sequenced in a study of T cells in Graves' hyperthyroidism and ophthalmopathy. Researchers amplified the TCR beta CDR3 regions from RNA transcripts. HTBI primers were used for first-round RT-PCR of the TCR CDR3. MiXCR, applied by TCRdb to the multiplex PCR reads, yields one record per CDR3 protein. The sample records hundreds of thousands of distinct CDR3 sequences, less than 25% being singletons. The sequenced sample consisted of blood. Every receptor here comes from a young man with Graves' ophthalmopathy.

To note about this clonotype: Germline is not matched at one junction end, which may reflect a read error. The chain employs TRBV7-7 and TRBJ2-1; TRBD2 matches at 8 bases. The CDR3 has 15 residues. The V gene's germline CDR1 is SSHAT and CDR2 FNYEAQ (reference sequence). The CDR3 loop is CASSLGAGDYNEQFF. The CDR3 nucleotides are TGTGCTAGCAGCTTGGGAGCGGGAGACTACAATGAGCAGTTCTTC. Full variable domain (outside the CDR3, taken from reference TRBV7-7 and TRBJ2-1): GAGVSQSPRYKVTKRGQDVTLRCDPISSHATLYWYQQALGQGPEFLTYFNYEAQPDKSGLPSDRFSAERPEGSISTLTIQRTEQRDSAMYRCASSLGAGDYNEQFFGPGTRLTVL.

This chain joins TRBV5-1 and TRBJ2-2; TRBD1 matches 9 bases. V gave up 2 bases and J gave up 1 base; unmatched junction bases: 3. From germline, CDR1 is SGHRS and CDR2 YFSETQ. The CDR3 contains 16 residues. CDR3 DNA: TGCGCCAGCAGCTTTCTGGACAGGGGGAACACCGGGGAGCTGTTTTTT. Translation: CASSFLDRGNTGELFF.

This clonotype was picked up a small number of times. V gene TRBV7-2 combines with J gene TRBJ2-7; D not certain. The CDR3 loop spans 12 amino acids. V was cut by 4 bases and J by 4 bases, with 8 bases left in between. Germline V gene sequence: CDR1 SGHTA, CDR2 FQGNSA. The CDR3 nucleotides are TGTGCCAGCAGCTCCCTGAGATACGAGCAGTACTTC. Amino acids: CASSSLRYEQYF.

There are many counts of this clonotype. This sequence joins TRBV11-2 and TRBJ2-7; 8 nucleotides match TRBD1. Germline-derived CDR1 and CDR2 are SGHAT and FQNNGV. Unmatched junction bases numbered 3, after V lost 3 bases and J lost 5 bases. The CDR3 is 13 amino acids. CDR3 sequence: CASSLDRANEQYF. The CDR3 bases are TGTGCCAGCAGCTTGGACAGGGCCAACGAGCAGTACTTC.

V is TRBV2 and J is TRBJ2-7; D call uncertain. The CDR3 length is 13 residues. The ends were cut back, 6 bases at V and 8 bases at J, with 17 bases in the middle. Germline V gene sequence: CDR1 SNHLY, CDR2 FYNNEI. CDR3 residues: CASRWPSLSQQYF. The CDR3 bases are TGTGCCAGCAGATGGCCCTCGCTGAGTCAGCAGTACTTC. The full variable domain, in which reference TRBV2 and TRBJ2-7 provide the parts outside the CDR3, is EPEVTQTPSHQVTQMGQEVILRCVPISNHLYFYWYRQILGQKVEFLVSFYNNEISEKSEIFDDQFSVERPDGSNFTLKIRSTKLEDSAMYFCASRWPSLSQQYFGPGTRLTVT.

This rearrangement joins TRBV6-2 or TRBV6-3 to TRBJ1-1; D is perhaps TRBD1 (5 bases). The ends were cut back, 2 bases at V and 8 bases at J, with 6 bases in the middle. CDR3 size: 11 residues. Germline V gene lookup returns CDR1 MNHEY and CDR2 SVGEGT. CDR3: CASSYGAEAFF. The DNA for the CDR3 is TGTGCCAGCAGTTACGGGGCCGAAGCTTTCTTT.

The V gene is TRBV13, the J gene TRBJ2-2; D might be TRBD1 or TRBD2, each matching 5 bases. The germline V gene has CDR1 PRHDT and CDR2 FYEKMQ (reference sequence). The V end was cut by 2 bases, the J end by 1 base, with 11 bases between. The CDR3 has 16 residues. The CDR3 is CASSLLGTKNTGELFF. CDR3 nucleotide sequence: TGTGCCAGCAGCTTACTGGGGACGAAGAACACCGGGGAGCTGTTTTTT.

V and J are TRBV6-1 and TRBJ2-1, with 7 nucleotides matching TRBD2. This CDR3 has 15 amino acids. Losses at the gene ends were 5 bases for V and 2 bases for J; bases not matched to a gene: 6. Looked up from germline, CDR1 is MNHNS and CDR2 is SASEGT. The CDR3 DNA sequence: TGTGCCAGCAGTTATGAAGGGAGGGCCTACAATGAGCAGTTCTTC. Translating gives CASSYEGRAYNEQFF.

This clonotype was seen a handful of times. V usage is TRBV20-1 and J usage is TRBJ2-5; D tentatively reads TRBD1 or TRBD2 (7 bases each). The V end lost 0 bases, the J end lost 5 bases, and 16 bases lay between the germline ends. The germline gives CDR1 DFQATT, CDR2 SNEGSKA (reference sequence). The CDR3 consists of 15 residues. The CDR3 here is CSARDAGGARETQYF. CDR3 DNA sequence: TGCAGTGCTAGAGACGCAGGGGGGGCAAGGGAGACCCAGTACTTC.

The V and J genes are TRBV20-1 and TRBJ2-2; 9 nucleotides line up with TRBD2. Trimming removed 6 bases from V and 6 bases from J; junction bases left unmatched: 8. In germline, CDR1 is DFQATT, CDR2 SNEGSKA (reference sequence). The CDR3 loop spans 14 amino acids. The DNA for the CDR3 is TGCAGTGCGTACCCTAGCGGGATGTCCGGGGAGCTGTTTTTT. This sequence encodes CSAYPSGMSGELFF.

This chain joins TRBV4-1 and TRBJ1-1; D remains ambiguous. V was clipped by 1 base and J by 5 bases, with 11 bases between them. Germline lookup yields CDR1 MGHRA and CDR2 YSYEKL. CDR3 length: 14 residues. CDR3 amino acids: CASSQGEGWTEAFF. Written as DNA, the CDR3 is TGCGCCAGCAGCCAAGGTGAGGGCTGGACTGAAGCTTTCTTT.

V and J are TRBV20-1 and TRBJ2-7; possibly TRBD2 for D (6 bases). This CDR3 has 14 residues. V was cut by 1 base and J by 2 bases, with 12 bases left in between. The germline gives CDR1 DFQATT, CDR2 SNEGSKA (reference sequence). In nucleotides, the CDR3 is TGCAGTGCTAGAGGCCAAGGGACTGCCTACGAGCAGTACTTC. This encodes CSARGQGTAYEQYF.

This clonotype was picked up a small number of times. The chain joins TRBV20-1 to TRBJ1-1; a possible D gene is TRBD1 (5 bases). Germline V gene lookup returns CDR1 DFQATT and CDR2 SNEGSKA (reference sequence). The ends were cut back, 2 bases at V and 7 bases at J, with 11 bases in the middle. The CDR3 runs to 12 residues. CDR3 nucleotide sequence: TGCAGTGCTAGAACCAGCACAGGTGAAGCTTTCTTT. As protein: CSARTSTGEAFF.

Ten or more counts support this clonotype. J is TRBJ1-5 and V is TRBV28; 9 bases line up with TRBD1. The CDR3 runs to 14 residues. Germline loops: CDR1 MDHEN, CDR2 SYDVKM. V was clipped by 6 bases and J by 6 bases; unmatched bases: 6. The CDR3 reads CASSQTGGGQPQHF. The CDR3 DNA reads TGTGCCAGCAGCCAAACAGGGGGCGGTCAGCCCCAGCATTTT.

This clonotype appeared many times. The chain uses TRBV3-1 and TRBJ2-1; D is ambiguous. CDR1 is LGHDT, CDR2 YNNKEL, per germline (reference sequence). V gave up 6 bases and J gave up 6 bases, with 12 bases separating them. The length of the CDR3 is 13 residues. For the CDR3, the DNA is TGTGCCAGCAGTCCCCCTCGGGTCAATGAGCAGTTCTTC. Amino acid sequence: CASSPPRVNEQFF.

As for this clonotype: Since no conserved phenylalanine or tryptophan closes the CDR3, a read error is the likely cause. The genes are TRBV7-9 and TRBJ1-2; D gene unclear. Per germline, CDR1 SEHNR and CDR2 FQNEAQ (reference sequence). The length of the CDR3 is 13 residues. Trimming stripped 3 bases from V and 2 bases from J, with 7 bases between. Here the CDR3 DNA reads TGTGCCAGCAGCTTTGAAGGGAACTATGGCTACACCCTC. This codes for CASSFEGNYGYTL.

CDR3 nucleotides: TGTGCCAGCAGCCAAGACCGCCAGGGGAATCAGCCCCAGCATTTT. This translates into CASSQDRQGNQPQHF. The V and J genes are TRBV4-2 and TRBJ1-5; TRBD1 might be the D (6 bases). V lost 0 bases, J lost 4 bases, and 10 bases lay in between. CDR3 length: 15 amino acids. Germline V lookup: CDR1 LGHNA, CDR2 YNFKEQ.